These T cell receptor beta chains were read from a single sample in a study of blood T cell repertoires in COVID-19. Here immunoSEQ multiplex PCR was the method, and the copy in TCRdb shows in-frame clones only, minus some. The table includes roughly 500,000 clones, around 85% detected once. The source material was PBMCs or T cells enriched from blood (not recorded which). The receptors shown here come from a woman in her sixties who had recovered from COVID-19. CDR3s include the opening cysteine and the closing phenylalanine or tryptophan. A D gene is named only where the DNA matches it firmly. Clone size is given for some rows only: seen once, a few or many times, or a class if the clone is expanded.

v_gene: TRBV2; j_gene: TRBJ1-4; abundance: once; d_gene: TRBD1; CDR3aa: CASRVTGGGEKLFF; CDR3nt: TGTGCCAGCAGAGTGACAGGGGGAGGTGAAAAACTGTTTTTT
v_gene: TRBV2; j_gene: TRBJ2-1; abundance: -; d_gene: TRBD2; CDR3aa: CASSEGRAVDEQFF; CDR3nt: TGTGCCAGCAGTGAGGGGAGGGCGGTGGATGAGCAGTTCTTC
v_gene: TRBV2; j_gene: TRBJ2-1; abundance: -; d_gene: TRBD1; CDR3aa: CASSGPTGNEQFF; CDR3nt: TGTGCCAGCAGTGGCCCGACAGGGAATGAGCAGTTCTTC
v_gene: TRBV2; j_gene: TRBJ2-5; abundance: -; d_gene: -; CDR3aa: CASSVSVLEETQYF; CDR3nt: TGTGCCAGCAGTGTATCGGTGCTCGAAGAGACCCAGTACTTC
v_gene: TRBV7-6; j_gene: TRBJ1-5; abundance: -; d_gene: TRBD1; CDR3aa: CASSLETGFSNQPQHF; CDR3nt: TGTGCCAGCAGCTTAGAGACAGGGTTTAGCAATCAGCCCCAGCATTTT
v_gene: TRBV3-1/TRBV3-2; j_gene: TRBJ2-2; abundance: -; d_gene: TRBD2; CDR3aa: CASSQALLAGRYGELFF; CDR3nt: TGTGCCAGCAGCCAAGCGTTGCTAGCGGGGAGGTACGGGGAGCTGTTTTTT
v_gene: TRBV30; j_gene: TRBJ1-5; abundance: -; d_gene: TRBD1; CDR3aa: CAWSAGGQPQHF; CDR3nt: TGTGCCTGGAGTGCAGGGGGACAGCCCCAGCATTTT
v_gene: TRBV5-4; j_gene: TRBJ1-6; abundance: -; d_gene: TRBD1; CDR3aa: CASSLGTEWLHF; CDR3nt: TGTGCCAGCAGCCTTGGGACAGAATGGCTCCACTTT
v_gene: TRBV9; j_gene: TRBJ1-4; abundance: -; d_gene: TRBD1; CDR3aa: CASSGDSNNEKLFF; CDR3nt: TGTGCCAGCAGCGGGGACAGTAATAATGAAAAACTGTTTTTT
v_gene: TRBV7-2; j_gene: TRBJ1-5; abundance: -; d_gene: TRBD1; CDR3aa: CASSRDRNQPQHF; CDR3nt: TGTGCCAGCAGCCGGGACAGGAATCAGCCCCAGCATTTT
v_gene: TRBV27; j_gene: TRBJ1-3; abundance: -; d_gene: -; CDR3aa: CASRPGQGNTIYF; CDR3nt: TGTGCCAGCAGACCTGGACAGGGAAACACCATATATTTT
v_gene: TRBV6-5; j_gene: TRBJ1-5; abundance: -; d_gene: -; CDR3aa: CASRLGQNQPQHF; CDR3nt: TGTGCCAGCAGACTGGGACAAAATCAGCCCCAGCATTTT
v_gene: TRBV10-3; j_gene: TRBJ1-2; abundance: -; d_gene: TRBD1; CDR3aa: CAITGTAFPHNYGYTF; CDR3nt: TGTGCCATCACGGGGACAGCCTTCCCCCATAACTATGGCTACACCTTC
v_gene: TRBV3-1/TRBV3-2; j_gene: TRBJ1-2; abundance: -; d_gene: TRBD1; CDR3aa: CASSQVFARQGANGYTF; CDR3nt: TGTGCCAGCAGCCAAGTTTTCGCAAGACAGGGGGCGAATGGCTACACCTTC
v_gene: TRBV2; j_gene: TRBJ1-6; abundance: -; d_gene: TRBD1; CDR3aa: CASSGQGALSYNSPLHF; CDR3nt: TGTGCCAGCAGCGGACAGGGGGCCCTCTCCTATAATTCACCCCTCCACTTT
v_gene: TRBV10-3; j_gene: TRBJ2-5; abundance: -; d_gene: -; CDR3aa: CAISAGVGETQYF; CDR3nt: TGTGCCATCAGTGCGGGGGTGGGGGAGACCCAGTACTTC
v_gene: TRBV30; j_gene: TRBJ2-7; abundance: -; d_gene: -; CDR3aa: CAWSHSVEQYF; CDR3nt: TGTGCCTGGAGTCACTCTGTCGAGCAGTACTTC
v_gene: TRBV19; j_gene: TRBJ1-2; abundance: -; d_gene: TRBD1; CDR3aa: CASSLWTGGNYGYTF; CDR3nt: TGTGCCAGTAGTTTATGGACAGGGGGTAACTATGGCTACACCTTC
v_gene: TRBV18; j_gene: TRBJ1-4; abundance: once; d_gene: -; CDR3aa: CASSENRETNEKLFF; CDR3nt: TGTGCCAGCTCAGAGAACAGGGAAACTAATGAAAAACTGTTTTTT
v_gene: TRBV11-3; j_gene: TRBJ1-2; abundance: -; d_gene: -; CDR3aa: CASSLGGQPDYGYTF; CDR3nt: TGTGCCAGCAGCTTAGGAGGACAGCCAGACTATGGCTACACCTTC
v_gene: TRBV11-3; j_gene: TRBJ2-7; abundance: -; d_gene: TRBD1; CDR3aa: CASSLGTKQGANTYEQYF; CDR3nt: TGTGCCAGCAGCTTAGGTACCAAACAGGGGGCAAATACCTACGAGCAGTACTTC
v_gene: TRBV4-1; j_gene: TRBJ1-6; abundance: -; d_gene: TRBD1; CDR3aa: CASSYGQATNSPLHF; CDR3nt: TGCGCCAGCAGCTACGGACAGGCTACGAATTCACCCCTCCACTTT
v_gene: TRBV7-2; j_gene: TRBJ2-3; abundance: once; d_gene: -; CDR3aa: CASSLGGPTQYF; CDR3nt: TGTGCCAGCAGCTTAGGGGGCCCTACGCAGTATTTT
v_gene: TRBV7-6; j_gene: TRBJ2-7; abundance: -; d_gene: TRBD1; CDR3aa: CASSLDGGQGGEQYF; CDR3nt: TGTGCCAGCAGCTTAGACGGAGGACAGGGAGGCGAGCAGTACTTC
v_gene: TRBV20-1; j_gene: TRBJ2-4; abundance: -; d_gene: TRBD2; CDR3aa: CSASLLAPSGNIQYF; CDR3nt: TGCAGTGCTAGTTTACTAGCGCCTTCGGGGAACATTCAGTACTTC
v_gene: TRBV5-1; j_gene: TRBJ2-2; abundance: -; d_gene: -; CDR3aa: CASSLLAANTGELFF; CDR3nt: TGCGCCAGCAGCTTGCTGGCAGCGAACACCGGGGAGCTGTTTTTT
v_gene: TRBV9; j_gene: TRBJ2-2; abundance: -; d_gene: TRBD1; CDR3aa: CASSPRDRGNTGELFF; CDR3nt: TGTGCCAGCAGCCCTCGGGACAGGGGAAACACCGGGGAGCTGTTTTTT
v_gene: TRBV2; j_gene: TRBJ2-1; abundance: few; d_gene: -; CDR3aa: CASGRGNEQFF; CDR3nt: TGTGCCAGCGGGAGAGGTAATGAGCAGTTCTTC
v_gene: TRBV2; j_gene: TRBJ2-3; abundance: -; d_gene: TRBD2; CDR3aa: CASTLAGGADTQYF; CDR3nt: TGTGCCAGCACCCTAGCGGGGGGGGCAGATACGCAGTATTTT
v_gene: TRBV14; j_gene: TRBJ2-1; abundance: -; d_gene: -; CDR3aa: CASSSGVSYNEQFF; CDR3nt: TGTGCCAGCAGTTCGGGGGTGTCCTACAATGAGCAGTTCTTC
v_gene: TRBV11-2; j_gene: TRBJ1-1; abundance: -; d_gene: -; CDR3aa: CASRNSGWETEAFF; CDR3nt: TGTGCCAGCAGGAACTCGGGGTGGGAGACTGAAGCTTTCTTT
v_gene: TRBV10-1; j_gene: TRBJ1-1; abundance: -; d_gene: TRBD1; CDR3aa: CASSDHTGGTEAFF; CDR3nt: TGCGCCAGCAGTGATCACACAGGGGGAACTGAAGCTTTCTTT
v_gene: TRBV5-1; j_gene: TRBJ1-2; abundance: -; d_gene: -; CDR3aa: CASSLAAGPYGYTF; CDR3nt: TGCGCCAGCAGCTTGGCCGCAGGGCCGTATGGCTACACCTTC
v_gene: TRBV10-1; j_gene: TRBJ1-1; abundance: -; d_gene: -; CDR3aa: CASRKSGNTEAFF; CDR3nt: TGCGCCAGCAGAAAATCGGGGAACACTGAAGCTTTCTTT
v_gene: TRBV2; j_gene: TRBJ1-5; abundance: -; d_gene: -; CDR3aa: CASSEVSVSNQPQHF; CDR3nt: TGTGCCAGCAGCGAGGTTAGCGTTAGCAATCAGCCCCAGCATTTT
v_gene: TRBV6-5; j_gene: TRBJ1-6; abundance: -; d_gene: -; CDR3aa: CASMGRRLSNSPLHF; CDR3nt: TGTGCCAGCATGGGGAGACGTTTGAGTAATTCACCCCTCCACTTT
v_gene: TRBV6-5; j_gene: TRBJ2-4; abundance: -; d_gene: -; CDR3aa: CASIPTGDKNIQYF; CDR3nt: TGTGCCAGCATCCCGACAGGAGACAAAAACATTCAGTACTTC
v_gene: TRBV7-9; j_gene: TRBJ1-1; abundance: -; d_gene: -; CDR3aa: CASSLQSVNTEAFF; CDR3nt: TGTGCCAGCAGCTTACAGAGCGTGAACACTGAAGCTTTCTTT
v_gene: TRBV2; j_gene: TRBJ2-3; abundance: -; d_gene: -; CDR3aa: CATTSGSTDTQYF; CDR3nt: TGTGCCACAACTTCGGGGAGCACAGATACGCAGTATTTT
v_gene: TRBV7-8; j_gene: TRBJ1-3; abundance: -; d_gene: TRBD1; CDR3aa: CASSPQGAHGNTIYF; CDR3nt: TGTGCCAGCAGCCCGCAGGGGGCGCATGGAAACACCATATATTTT
v_gene: TRBV10-3; j_gene: TRBJ2-5; abundance: few; d_gene: -; CDR3aa: CAISEYRQETQYF; CDR3nt: TGTGCCATCAGTGAGTACAGACAAGAGACCCAGTACTTC
v_gene: TRBV3-1/TRBV3-2; j_gene: TRBJ1-6; abundance: -; d_gene: -; CDR3aa: CASSQARIALSGSSPLHF; CDR3nt: TGTGCCAGCAGCCAAGCTAGAATAGCCCTGAGTGGCTCTTCACCCCTCCACTTT
v_gene: TRBV28; j_gene: TRBJ2-1; abundance: -; d_gene: TRBD2; CDR3aa: CASSPPSGVVEQFF; CDR3nt: TGTGCCAGCAGTCCCCCTAGCGGAGTGGTTGAGCAGTTCTTC
v_gene: TRBV2; j_gene: TRBJ1-5; abundance: -; d_gene: -; CDR3aa: CASRGESNQPQHF; CDR3nt: TGTGCCAGCAGGGGCGAATCCAATCAGCCCCAGCATTTT
v_gene: TRBV2; j_gene: TRBJ1-2; abundance: few; d_gene: TRBD1; CDR3aa: CASRMETGTNYGYTF; CDR3nt: TGTGCCAGCAGGATGGAGACAGGGACTAACTATGGCTACACCTTC
v_gene: TRBV10-3; j_gene: TRBJ2-1; abundance: -; d_gene: TRBD2; CDR3aa: CAIRAGPILAGGGFNEQFF; CDR3nt: TGTGCCATCCGCGCCGGCCCCATACTAGCGGGGGGGGGATTCAATGAGCAGTTCTTC
v_gene: TRBV3-1/TRBV3-2; j_gene: TRBJ1-2; abundance: once; d_gene: -; CDR3aa: CASSQDQGRGGYTF; CDR3nt: TGTGCCAGCAGCCAAGATCAGGGCAGGGGAGGCTACACCTTC
v_gene: TRBV5-6; j_gene: TRBJ1-2; abundance: -; d_gene: -; CDR3aa: CASSLRTNYGYTF; CDR3nt: TGTGCCAGCAGCTTGAGGACAAACTATGGCTACACCTTC
v_gene: TRBV5-4; j_gene: TRBJ1-2; abundance: -; d_gene: TRBD1; CDR3aa: CASSGRGHGYTF; CDR3nt: TGTGCCAGCAGCGGCAGGGGGCATGGCTACACCTTC
v_gene: TRBV7-9; j_gene: TRBJ2-1; abundance: once; d_gene: TRBD2; CDR3aa: CASSSIVAGGNNEQFF; CDR3nt: TGTGCCAGCAGCTCCATAGTAGCGGGGGGAAACAATGAGCAGTTCTTC
v_gene: TRBV15; j_gene: TRBJ1-2; abundance: -; d_gene: -; CDR3aa: CATSREAGEDTYGYTF; CDR3nt: TGTGCCACCAGCAGAGAGGCTGGTGAGGACACCTATGGCTACACCTTC
v_gene: TRBV6-1; j_gene: TRBJ2-1; abundance: once; d_gene: -; CDR3aa: CASSERWGPYNEQFF; CDR3nt: TGTGCCAGCAGTGAAAGGTGGGGGCCGTACAATGAGCAGTTCTTC
v_gene: TRBV10-3; j_gene: TRBJ2-5; abundance: -; d_gene: TRBD1; CDR3aa: CAISESRGQNQETQYF; CDR3nt: TGTGCCATCAGTGAGTCGAGGGGACAGAATCAAGAGACCCAGTACTTC
v_gene: TRBV9; j_gene: TRBJ2-3; abundance: -; d_gene: TRBD2; CDR3aa: CASSVTGTSGGTDTQYF; CDR3nt: TGTGCCAGCAGCGTCACCGGGACTAGCGGGGGAACAGATACGCAGTATTTT